This TCR beta chain was observed in a study of blood T cell repertoires in COVID-19. In the study's own analysis: Scientists estimated how many nucleated cells there were by amplifying reference gene primers. Assay: immunoSEQ multiplex PCR; the TCRdb copy retains only in-frame clones and omits some. D and trimming were read from the DNA, whereas the V and J calls and clone size are those reported in that table. This sample carries some 120,000 clones, 90% of them seen once, and the ten largest clones take approximately 3.7%. CDR3 length: 13 residues. Germline-derived CDR1 and CDR2 are MNHEY and SVGAGI. Trimming removed 2 bases from V and 4 bases from J, with 6 bases in between.

This receptor was identified in a man aged 50 to 59 with active COVID-19. Sequenced material: peripheral blood. This chain uses TRBV6-5 with TRBJ2-1; D is unclear. CDR3 sequence: CASSYHGYNEQFF. DNA of the CDR3: TGTGCCAGCAGTTACCACGGGTACAATGAGCAGTTCTTC.